A selection of T cell receptor beta chains follows, all from one sample in a study of shared clonotypes between healthy human individuals. Some clones are missing from TCRdb's copy, which holds only in-frame ones; the method was immunoSEQ multiplex PCR. The sample shows over a million clones, around 75% of them seen only once. Specimen: memory CD4+ T cells sorted from blood. These receptors were taken from a man younger than 35 in good health. The CDR3 runs from the conserved cysteine through the conserved F or W. D genes are given only for firm matches. Expanded clones are given a class, and other clones once, few, many or no size at all.

j_call,v_call,clone_size,d_call,cdr3_nt,cdr3_aa
TRBJ1-2,TRBV9,.,.,TGTGCCAGCAGCGTAGTTACAGGGATGAGCTATGGCTACACCTTC,CASSVVTGMSYGYTF
TRBJ1-1,TRBV28,few,.,TGTGCCAGCAGTTTAGAGAGGACAGTGAACACTGAAGCTTTCTTT,CASSLERTVNTEAFF
TRBJ2-2,TRBV7-2,.,TRBD2,TGTGCCAGCAGCCCCTGGGGAGGGGACACCGGGGAGCTGTTTTTT,CASSPWGGDTGELFF
TRBJ2-3,TRBV7-8,.,.,TGTGCCAGCAGCTTACGGACTGACAACACAGATACGCAGTATTTT,CASSLRTDNTDTQYF
TRBJ2-5,TRBV7-2,.,TRBD2,TGTGCCAGCAGCTCTAGCGGGGGGGTATGGGAGACCCAGTACTTC,CASSSSGGVWETQYF
TRBJ1-3,TRBV2,once,TRBD1,TGTGCCAGCAGTGAAGAGGGGAGGACAGGCTCTGGAAACACCATATATTTT,CASSEEGRTGSGNTIYF
TRBJ1-1,TRBV6-1,.,TRBD1,TGTGCCAGCAGAGGAGACAGGGTGGCGAACACTGAAGCTTTCTTT,CASRGDRVANTEAFF
TRBJ2-7,TRBV7-2,.,.,TGTGCCAGCAGCCCAACTCCAACAGGGAGCGAGCAGTACTTC,CASSPTPTGSEQYF
TRBJ1-5,TRBV30,.,.,TGTGCCTGGAGTCTAAGCAATCAGCCCCAGCATTTT,CAWSLSNQPQHF
TRBJ1-2,TRBV6-6,.,.,TGTGCCAGCACCCCGGGGGGGGGAAATGGCTACACCTTC,CASTPGGGNGYTF
TRBJ2-5,TRBV9,.,TRBD1,TGTGCCAGCAGCGAACAGGGGGGCAGAGAGACCCAGTACTTC,CASSEQGGRETQYF
TRBJ1-5,TRBV19,.,TRBD1,TGTGCCAGTAGTGAACAGGGGGCCGGCAATCAGCCCCAGCATTTT,CASSEQGAGNQPQHF
TRBJ1-3,TRBV10-3,.,.,TGTGCCATCAGTGAGTCCACAGGGGGAAACACCATATATTTT,CAISESTGGNTIYF
TRBJ2-7,TRBV11-2,.,.,TGTGCCAGCAGCTTAGGGGGTAGAGGGACGGCCTACGAGCAGTACTTC,CASSLGGRGTAYEQYF
TRBJ1-2,TRBV5-6,once,TRBD1,TGTGCCAGCAGCCTCGAGACAGGGGGCGTCATCTATGGCTACACCTTC,CASSLETGGVIYGYTF
TRBJ1-4,TRBV29-1,.,.,TGCAGCGTTGGTGGTGGAGGGGGGGAAAAACTGTTTTTT,CSVGGGGGEKLFF
TRBJ2-6,TRBV18,.,.,TGTGCCAGCTCACCCGCGGGGCGTAGCTCTGGGGCCAACGTCCTGACTTTC,CASSPAGRSSGANVLTF
TRBJ1-3,TRBV7-3,.,.,TGTGCCAGCAGCTTAGGAGGATCTGGAAACACCATATATTTT,CASSLGGSGNTIYF
TRBJ2-5,TRBV5-6,.,.,TGTGCCAGCAGCCTCCGTAGGCTTCAAGAGACCCAGTACTTC,CASSLRRLQETQYF
TRBJ1-1,TRBV27,many,.,TGTGCCAGCACTGGCAGGGTGAACACTGAAGCTTTCTTT,CASTGRVNTEAFF
TRBJ1-2,TRBV5-6,few,.,TGTGCCAGCAGCTGGGGGGCCTCCTATGCTGGCTACACCTTC,CASSWGASYAGYTF
TRBJ1-2,TRBV29-1,.,.,TGCAGCCCTGCCCTGTGGGTCAGGGGCTACTATGGCTACACCTTC,CSPALWVRGYYGYTF
TRBJ2-5,TRBV9,.,TRBD2,TGTGCCAGCAGCGTAGGGGCTAGCGGGGGGAGAGAGACCCAGTACTTC,CASSVGASGGRETQYF
TRBJ2-3,TRBV11-3,once,.,TGTGCCAGCAGCACCTCGACTCCCCCTAGCACAGATACGCAGTATTTT,CASSTSTPPSTDTQYF
TRBJ1-1,TRBV5-1,.,.,TGCGCCAGCACCCCGGGGGGATTGGTCAACAGGCGAAGTTGGTTGAACACTGAAGCTTTCTTT,CASTPGGLVNRRSWLNTEAFF
TRBJ2-3,TRBV6-1,.,.,TGTGCCAGCAGGATAGGGACGGCTAGCACAGATACGCAGTATTTT,CASRIGTASTDTQYF
TRBJ1-5,TRBV28,.,TRBD1,TGTGCCAGCAGCACGACAGGGAACAAAAAGGCCCAGCATTTT,CASSTTGNKKAQHF
TRBJ2-1,TRBV7-2,.,TRBD2,TGTGCCAGCAGCTCTAGCGGGGTAGGCAACAATGAGCAGTTCTTC,CASSSSGVGNNEQFF
TRBJ1-4,TRBV5-4,.,TRBD1,TGTGCCAGCAGCTTCAGGGGGCAGAATGAAAAACTGTTTTTT,CASSFRGQNEKLFF
TRBJ2-2,TRBV9,.,.,TGTGCCAGCAGCCTGGGAGTCGACACCGGGGAGCTGTTTTTT,CASSLGVDTGELFF
TRBJ1-1,TRBV18,.,.,TGTGCCAGCTCACCATCTAACAGGATTTCTCACACTGAAGCTTTCTTT,CASSPSNRISHTEAFF
TRBJ1-2,TRBV6-1,.,.,TGTGCCAGCAGTGAGAGGCGGATCTATGGCTACACCTTC,CASSERRIYGYTF